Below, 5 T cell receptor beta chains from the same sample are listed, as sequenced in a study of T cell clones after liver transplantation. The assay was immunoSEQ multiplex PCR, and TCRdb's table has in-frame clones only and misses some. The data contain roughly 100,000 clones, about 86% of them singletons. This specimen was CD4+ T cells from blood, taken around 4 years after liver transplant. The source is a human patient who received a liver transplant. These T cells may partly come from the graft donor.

The CDR3 DNA is TGCGCCAGCAGTCGACTGAGCCGTGAACCGGGACACCACCCCCCTTACGAGCAGTACTTC. Translating gives CASSRLSREPGHHPPYEQYF. The gene calls are TRBV23-1 and TRBJ2-7; a weak D match, TRBD1 (6 bases). TRBV23-1 is an ORF for which the function is uncertain. CDR3 length equals 20 residues. V was cut by 4 bases and J by 4 bases, with 32 bases left in between.

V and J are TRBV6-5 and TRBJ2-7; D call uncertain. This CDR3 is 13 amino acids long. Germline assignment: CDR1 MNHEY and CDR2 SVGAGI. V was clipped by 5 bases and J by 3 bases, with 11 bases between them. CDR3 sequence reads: CASSRAENYEQYF. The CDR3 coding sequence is TGTGCCAGCAGTAGGGCCGAGAACTACGAGCAGTACTTC.

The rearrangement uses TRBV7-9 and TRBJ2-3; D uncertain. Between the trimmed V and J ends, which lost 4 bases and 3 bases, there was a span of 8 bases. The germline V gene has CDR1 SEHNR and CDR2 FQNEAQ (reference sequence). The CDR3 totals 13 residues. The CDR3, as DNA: TGTGCCAGCAGCTCCCCCGGGACAGATACGCAGTATTTT. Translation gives CASSSPGTDTQYF.

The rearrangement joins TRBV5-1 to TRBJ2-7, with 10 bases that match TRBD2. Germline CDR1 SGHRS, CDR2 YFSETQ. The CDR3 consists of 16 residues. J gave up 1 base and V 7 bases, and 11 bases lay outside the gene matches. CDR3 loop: CASGPNPGLASYEQYF. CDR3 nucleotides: TGCGCCAGCGGTCCAAACCCGGGACTAGCGTCCTACGAGCAGTACTTC.

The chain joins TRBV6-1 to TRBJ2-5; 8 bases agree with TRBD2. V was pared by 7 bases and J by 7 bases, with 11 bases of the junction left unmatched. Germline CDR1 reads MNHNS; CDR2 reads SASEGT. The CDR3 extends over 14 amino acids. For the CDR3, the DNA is TGTGCCAGCACCCCCCGATCAAGCGGGGGGACCCAGTACTTC. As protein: CASTPRSSGGTQYF.